These 4 T cell receptor beta chains were all obtained from the same sample, sequenced in a study of T cells after yellow fever vaccination. TCRdb reprocessed the 5' RACE reads via MiXCR and lists one record per CDR3 protein. The sample has a few hundred thousand distinct CDR3 sequences, about 17% seen once. Sequences were derived from PBMCs, sampled before the yellow fever booster vaccination. All receptors come from a young man who received the YFV17D yellow fever vaccine.

The genes are TRBV28 and TRBJ2-5, with D tentatively TRBD2 (6 bases). The germline gives CDR1 MDHEN, CDR2 SYDVKM. V lost 7 bases and J lost 3, with 18 bases in between. This CDR3 comprises 15 residues. The CDR3 spells CASTWGPGGEETQYF. CDR3 DNA sequence: TGTGCCAGCACCTGGGGCCCCGGGGGTGAAGAGACCCAGTACTTC.

This clonotype was recorded a few times. The chain combines TRBV10-3 with TRBJ2-1; D gene uncertain. Germline CDR1 and CDR2: ENHRY and SYGVKD. V lost 2 bases and J 0 bases, leaving 8 bases between the germline ends. This CDR3 comprises 15 residues. The CDR3, as DNA: TGTGCCATCAGTGAGGCCCTTAGCTCCTACAATGAGCAGTTCTTC. Its translation: CAISEALSSYNEQFF.

This clonotype was seen a handful of times. The chain combines TRBV6-5 with TRBJ2-5, with D possibly matching TRBD2 (5 bases). The germline V gene has CDR1 MNHEY and CDR2 SVGAGI. Deletions cut 5 bases from V and 1 base from J, with 17 bases between. The CDR3 contains 16 residues. The DNA of the CDR3 is TGTGCCAGCAGTCCTAGTGGGTGGGGAGTCCAAGAGACCCAGTACTTC. Amino acid sequence: CASSPSGWGVQETQYF.

The rearrangement uses TRBV6-5 and TRBJ2-5; D might be TRBD1 or TRBD2, each matching 6 bases. The CDR3 is 15 amino acids. Germline CDR1 is MNHEY and CDR2 is SVGAGI. With 2 bases removed from V and 5 bases from J, the gap between germline ends came to 15 bases. CDR3 region: CASSYLTGGGETQYF. DNA for the CDR3: TGTGCCAGCAGTTACCTGACCGGGGGCGGGGAGACCCAGTACTTC.